Shown below are 25 T cell receptor beta chains from a single sample sequenced in a study of cytomegalovirus exposure and HLA in healthy donors. The primer mix had 60 Vbeta and 13 Jbeta primers. TCRdb's copy holds only in-frame clones and misses some; the assay was immunoSEQ multiplex PCR. Of around 92,000 clones in the sample, around 80% were seen once. The source material was PBMCs. Source of these receptors: a human donor in good health.

The V and J genes are TRBV5-4 and TRBJ1-2, with D possibly being TRBD1 (6 bases). The germline CDR1 and CDR2 sequences are SGHNT and YYREEE (reference sequence). The CDR3 consists of 15 residues. V lost 2 bases, J lost 1 base, and 12 bases lay in between. The CDR3 is CASSLPPGVNYGYTF. Written as DNA, the CDR3 is TGTGCCAGCAGCTTACCGCCAGGGGTTAACTATGGCTACACCTTC. The whole variable domain, remainder taken from reference TRBV5-4 and TRBJ1-2, is ETGVTQSPTHLIKTRGQQVTLRCSSQSGHNTVSWYQQALGQGPQFIFQYYREEENGRGNFPPRFSGLQFPNYSSELNVNALELDDSALYLCASSLPPGVNYGYTFGSGTRLTVV.

The CDR3 sequence is CASSLRGGTGELFF. The CDR3 nucleotides read TGTGCCAGCAGCTTAAGGGGTGGGACCGGGGAGCTGTTTTTT. V usage is TRBV11-3 and J usage is TRBJ2-2, with D perhaps matching TRBD1 (5 bases). The germline V gene encodes CDR1 SGHNT and CDR2 YENEEA. V lost 2 bases to trimming and J lost 5 bases, with 9 bases between them. CDR3 length: 14 residues.

The chain carries TRBV19 and TRBJ2-3, with D possibly being TRBD2 (6 bases). V lost 4 bases and J lost 1, with 9 bases in between. This CDR3 has 14 amino acids. CDR1 is LNHDA and CDR2 is SQIVND in the germline V gene (reference sequence). The CDR3 region has the DNA TGTGCCAGTAGTACTAGACTAGGCACAGATACGCAGTATTTT. Its protein product is CASSTRLGTDTQYF.

The rearrangement links TRBV5-1 to TRBJ2-3; D not resolved. Germline CDR1 is SGHRS and CDR2 is YFSETQ. The CDR3 length is 16 residues. Trimming shortened V by 1 base and J by 0 bases, and 12 bases separated the two germline ends. The CDR3 is CASSLLFPGSTDTQYF. CDR3 sequence (DNA): TGCGCCAGCAGCTTGCTCTTCCCGGGTAGCACAGATACGCAGTATTTT.

The J gene is TRBJ2-5, the V gene TRBV7-9, with 7 bases identical to TRBD2. V shed 3 bases, J shed 2 bases, and the junction held 6 bases outside the gene matches. This CDR3 spans 15 amino acids. Germline V gene lookup returns CDR1 SEHNR and CDR2 FQNEAQ (reference sequence). The CDR3 DNA follows: TGTGCCAGCAGCTTGGCTAGCGGTCCACAAGAGACCCAGTACTTC. Protein: CASSLASGPQETQYF. The whole variable domain, remainder taken from reference TRBV7-9 and TRBJ2-5, is DTGVSQNPRHKITKRGQNVTFRCDPISEHNRLYWYRQTLGQGPEFLTYFQNEAQLEKSRLLSDRFSAERPKGSFSTLEIQRTEQGDSAMYLCASSLASGPQETQYFGPGTRLLVL.

The chain uses TRBV5-1 and TRBJ2-7; the match to TRBD1 covers 9 bases. Losses at the gene ends were 4 bases for V and 3 bases for J; bases not matched to a gene: 5. Germline values: CDR1 SGHRS, CDR2 YFSETQ. CDR3 length equals 14 residues. CDR3 region: CASSPMTGGYEQYF. The DNA for the CDR3 is TGCGCCAGCAGCCCAATGACAGGGGGCTACGAGCAGTACTTC.

The genes are TRBV29-1 and TRBJ2-3, with D tentatively TRBD1 (6 bases). This CDR3 comprises 12 residues. The ends were cut back, 6 bases at V and 6 bases at J, with 13 bases in the middle. Germline V gives CDR1 SQVTM, CDR2 ANQGSEA. CDR3 in DNA: TGCAGCGTCTCTCATGACAGGGATACGCAGTATTTT. Translating gives CSVSHDRDTQYF.

The chain employs TRBV6-5 and TRBJ2-1; possibly TRBD1 for D (5 bases). Trimming removed 5 bases at V and 9 bases at J, with 11 bases between. This CDR3 is built from 12 residues. Germline values: CDR1 MNHEY, CDR2 SVGAGI. In DNA form, the CDR3 reads TGTGCCAGCAGTCCACAGGTTGGTGAGCAGTTCTTC. It translates to CASSPQVGEQFF.

The chain combines TRBV2 with TRBJ1-2, with 12 bases aligning to TRBD1. Germline loops: CDR1 SNHLY, CDR2 FYNNEI. V was pared by 6 bases and J by 8 bases, with 4 bases of the junction left unmatched. The CDR3 loop spans 13 amino acids. The CDR3 is CASSPGQGAGYTF. The CDR3 nucleotides are TGTGCCAGCAGCCCGGGACAGGGGGCAGGCTACACCTTC.

In DNA form, the CDR3 reads TGCGCCAGCAGCCAAGATCCGACAGTGAGGGGCTACACCTTC. This sequence encodes CASSQDPTVRGYTF. The rearrangement links TRBV4-1 to TRBJ1-2; TRBD1 might be the D (5 bases). The V gene lost 0 bases and the J gene lost 8 bases, with 13 bases spanning the gap. CDR3 size: 14 residues. The germline gives CDR1 MGHRA, CDR2 YSYEKL.

This clone occurred once. The V gene is TRBV10-3, the J gene TRBJ1-1; 8 bases are shared with TRBD1. This CDR3 spans 14 amino acids. In germline, CDR1 is ENHRY, CDR2 SYGVKD. The ends lost 4 bases at V and 8 bases at J; junction bases unmatched: 9. This CDR3 reads CAISAGRGLSEAFF. The DNA of the CDR3 is TGTGCCATCAGTGCGGGCAGGGGGCTATCCGAAGCTTTCTTT.

The V call is TRBV29-1, the J call TRBJ2-5; TRBD2 aligns across 13 bases. The V and J ends lost 4 bases and 11 bases, in that order; junction bases with no gene match: 4. The CDR3 has 12 amino acids. Germline-derived CDR1 and CDR2 are SQVTM and ANQGSEA. CDR3 sequence: CSVAGTSGTQYF. In nucleotides, the CDR3 is TGCAGCGTTGCCGGGACTAGCGGGACACAGTACTTC.

The genes are TRBV27 and TRBJ2-1, with D possibly being TRBD2 (6 bases). CDR1 and CDR2 from the germline V gene are MNHEY and SMNVEV (reference sequence). Between the trimmed V and J ends, which lost 0 bases and 8 bases, there was a span of 23 bases. There are 18 residues in the CDR3. CDR3 DNA sequence: TGTGCCAGCAGTTTATCGCCCATATTGGGAACCCGGAGGGATGAGCAGTTCTTC. It yields the protein CASSLSPILGTRRDEQFF.

This clone turned up a few times. The chain links TRBV5-1 to TRBJ1-4; D is perhaps TRBD1 (5 bases). Trimming shortened V by 2 bases and J by 5 bases, and 10 bases separated the two germline ends. The V gene's germline CDR1 is SGHRS and CDR2 YFSETQ. The CDR3 covers 14 residues. The DNA for the CDR3 is TGCGCCAGCAGCTTTCCAGGGCTCAATGAAAAACTGTTTTTT. It is translated as CASSFPGLNEKLFF.

V is TRBV10-3 and J is TRBJ2-7, with 10 bases that match TRBD1. The CDR3 covers 15 residues. Germline lookup yields CDR1 ENHRY and CDR2 SYGVKD. V trimming: 6 bases; J trimming: 2 bases; junction bases outside the gene matches: 7. CDR3 in amino acids: CAIRTAGTGAYEQYF. The CDR3 DNA reads TGTGCCATCAGGACGGCCGGGACAGGGGCCTACGAGCAGTACTTC.

The chain links TRBV5-1 to TRBJ2-7, with D perhaps TRBD1 (5 bases). The CDR3 length is 13 residues. V lost 2 bases and J 1 base, leaving 7 bases between the germline ends. Germline-derived CDR1 and CDR2 are SGHRS and YFSETQ. CDR3 protein: CASSFDSSYEQYF. CDR3 DNA: TGCGCCAGCAGCTTCGACAGTTCCTACGAGCAGTACTTC.

The DNA of the CDR3 is TGTGCCAGCAGGGACGGGGGACTAGCGGGAGCCCGGGGATACGAGCAGTACTTC. Its translation: CASRDGGLAGARGYEQYF. V gene TRBV27 combines with J gene TRBJ2-7; 14 bases line up with TRBD2. The germline gives CDR1 MNHEY, CDR2 SMNVEV (reference sequence). The J segment lost 4 bases and the V segment lost 6 bases, leaving 14 bases of the junction unmatched. The CDR3 is 18 residues long.

V is TRBV29-1 and J is TRBJ2-3, with 11 bases aligning to TRBD2. Germline V gives CDR1 SQVTM, CDR2 ANQGSEA. This CDR3 has 14 residues. J lost 5 bases, V lost 4 bases, and 5 bases had no gene match. The CDR3 DNA reads TGCAGCGTTGGGATAGCGGGAGGGGTAGATACGCAGTATTTT. The encoded protein is CSVGIAGGVDTQYF.

The gene calls are TRBV11-2 and TRBJ2-1, with 7 bases aligning to TRBD2. Germline V gene data show CDR1 as SGHAT and CDR2 as FQNNGV. V dropped 3 bases and J dropped 7; count of bases not matched to a gene: 9. This CDR3 is built from 15 residues. The CDR3 DNA reads as TGTGCCAGCAGCTTCTTCTCGGGAGGCGAGAATGAGCAGTTCTTC. It yields the protein CASSFFSGGENEQFF.

The chain has TRBV11-2 and TRBJ2-7; D gene unclear. The V end lost 1 base, the J end lost 5 bases, and 12 bases lay between the germline ends. The CDR3 consists of 14 residues. Germline CDR1 SGHAT, CDR2 FQNNGV. The CDR3 nucleotides are TGTGCCAGCAGCTTAGGGAGTGTCGCCGACGAGCAGTACTTC. It translates to CASSLGSVADEQYF.

This rearrangement joins TRBV11-2 to TRBJ2-5, with 9 nucleotides matching TRBD1. Looked up from germline, CDR1 is SGHAT and CDR2 is FQNNGV. J gave up 6 bases and V 6 bases, and 5 bases lay outside the gene matches. The CDR3 sequence is 13 residues long. The CDR3 DNA reads as TGTGCCAGCAGGACAGGGGGGCCCAAGACCCAGTACTTC. It is translated as CASRTGGPKTQYF.

The CDR3 DNA reads TGCAGCGTCGGGAATCCGGGGACAGGGGGGGCCGGGAAAGACTACACCTTC. It encodes CSVGNPGTGGAGKDYTF. J is TRBJ1-2 and V is TRBV29-1; 11 positions match TRBD1. The CDR3 sequence is 17 residues long. The junction had 22 bases not matched to a gene; V was cut back by 6 bases and J by 10 bases. Per germline, CDR1 SQVTM and CDR2 ANQGSEA. The full variable domain, in which reference TRBV29-1 and TRBJ1-2 provide the parts outside the CDR3, is SAVISQKPSRDICQRGTSLTIQCQVDSQVTMMFWYRQQPGQSLTLIATANQGSEATYESGFVIDKFPISRPNLTFSTLTVSNMSPEDSSIYLCSVGNPGTGGAGKDYTFGSGTRLTVV.

Worth noting for this clone: The junction and the germline gene differ at one end; a read error may be behind it. Additional DNA sequences in this sample encode the identical CDR3. The chain has TRBV4-1 and TRBJ2-7; 7 bases are shared with TRBD1. CDR1 is MGHRA and CDR2 is YSYEKL in the germline V gene. The CDR3 covers 15 residues. CDR3 DNA sequence: TGCGCCAGCAGCCATCGACAGGGATTCACCTACGAACAGTACTTC. Encoded protein: CASSHRQGFTYEQYF.

The chain links TRBV4-3 to TRBJ1-4, with a possible D match to TRBD1 (5 bases). The CDR3 sequence is 16 residues long. Germline-derived CDR1 and CDR2 are LGHNA and YSLEER. The ends were cut back, 0 bases at V and 8 bases at J, with 16 bases in the middle. DNA for the CDR3: TGCGCCAGCAGCCAAGATGTATGGCAGGGCGCGGAAAAACTGTTTTTT. Translated: CASSQDVWQGAEKLFF.

Here the CDR3 reads CASSDLKQDTYEQYF. In nucleotides, the CDR3 is TGCGCCAGCAGTGATTTAAAACAGGATACCTACGAGCAGTACTTC. The chain has TRBV10-1 and TRBJ2-7; D is perhaps TRBD1 (5 bases). Germline loops: CDR1 WNHNN, CDR2 SYGVQD (reference sequence). This CDR3 is 15 amino acids long. The V end was cut by 3 bases, the J end by 2 bases, with 14 bases between.